These T cell receptor beta chains were read from a single sample in a study of blood T cell repertoires in COVID-19. Assay used: immunoSEQ multiplex PCR; TCRdb lists only in-frame clones, some missing. The sample contains about 260,000 clones, roughly 88% of which appear only once. Sequenced input: peripheral blood. These receptor sequences come from a woman aged 65 to 85 with COVID-19, enrolled during active disease. CDR3s include the opening cysteine and the closing phenylalanine or tryptophan. The order of the fields is clone size, V gene, J gene, D gene, CDR3 protein, CDR3 DNA. The D gene is left open where the match is weak. Size is stated for part of the rows, as once, few or many counts, or as a class when the clone is expanded.

size: many; V: TRBV7-2; J: TRBJ2-7; D: TRBD2; CDR3: CASSLTGGSTGEQYF; DNA: TGTGCCAGCAGCTTAACAGGCGGGAGCACGGGCGAGCAGTACTTC
size: -; V: TRBV10-3; J: TRBJ1-2; D: TRBD1; CDR3: CAISSGQGNYGYTF; DNA: TGTGCCATCAGTTCCGGACAGGGCAACTATGGCTACACCTTC
size: -; V: TRBV29-1; J: TRBJ2-5; D: -; CDR3: CSGRQVGETQYF; DNA: TGCAGCGGGCGACAGGTCGGGGAGACCCAGTACTTC
size: -; V: TRBV7-2; J: TRBJ1-5; D: -; CDR3: CASSRQGDQPQHF; DNA: TGTGCCAGCAGCAGGCAGGGCGATCAGCCCCAGCATTTT
size: -; V: TRBV15; J: TRBJ2-7; D: TRBD1; CDR3: CATSRDRSGGAEQYF; DNA: TGTGCCACCAGCAGAGATCGGTCAGGGGGCGCCGAGCAGTACTTC
size: -; V: TRBV3-1/TRBV3-2; J: TRBJ1-3; D: -; CDR3: CASSQKRARNTIYF; DNA: TGTGCCAGCAGCCAAAAAAGAGCGAGAAACACCATATATTTT
size: once; V: TRBV14; J: TRBJ2-6; D: -; CDR3: CASRRGPGANVLTF; DNA: TGTGCCAGCAGACGCGGGCCCGGGGCCAACGTCCTGACTTTC
size: -; V: TRBV3-1/TRBV3-2; J: TRBJ2-1; D: -; CDR3: CASSRARYNEQFF; DNA: TGTGCCAGCAGTAGAGCTAGATACAATGAGCAGTTCTTC
size: -; V: TRBV11-2; J: TRBJ2-7; D: -; CDR3: CASSRAENEQYF; DNA: TGTGCCAGCAGCCGAGCTGAGAACGAGCAGTACTTC
size: -; V: TRBV6-5; J: TRBJ2-2; D: TRBD1; CDR3: CATIRQGNTGELFF; DNA: TGTGCCACTATCAGACAGGGGAACACCGGGGAGCTGTTTTTT
size: few; V: TRBV28; J: TRBJ2-5; D: TRBD1; CDR3: CASSSKTGVETQYF; DNA: TGTGCCAGCAGTTCAAAGACAGGGGTGGAGACCCAGTACTTC
size: few; V: TRBV19; J: TRBJ2-2; D: TRBD1; CDR3: CASSVRQGSESGELFF; DNA: TGTGCCAGTAGTGTACGACAGGGATCGGAATCAGGGGAGCTGTTTTTT
size: -; V: TRBV18; J: TRBJ1-6; D: -; CDR3: CASSPPGAGPSPLHF; DNA: TGTGCCAGCTCACCCCCCGGCGCAGGGCCTTCACCCCTCCACTTT
size: -; V: TRBV30; J: TRBJ1-5; D: TRBD1; CDR3: CAWTKGAAGQPQHF; DNA: TGTGCCTGGACCAAGGGGGCGGCAGGGCAGCCCCAGCATTTT
size: -; V: TRBV7-9; J: TRBJ2-1; D: -; CDR3: CASSLVTGVASYNEQFF; DNA: TGTGCCAGCAGCTTAGTCACGGGAGTTGCATCCTACAATGAGCAGTTCTTC
size: -; V: TRBV19; J: TRBJ2-2; D: -; CDR3: CASRTTGRATGELFF; DNA: TGTGCCAGTAGAACAACAGGAAGGGCCACCGGGGAGCTGTTTTTT
size: -; V: TRBV20-1; J: TRBJ1-1; D: -; CDR3: CSALRVPEAFF; DNA: TGCAGTGCTCTTCGAGTACCTGAAGCTTTCTTT
size: once; V: TRBV29-1; J: TRBJ2-2; D: TRBD2; CDR3: CSVETSGTVGTGELFF; DNA: TGCAGCGTTGAGACTAGCGGGACCGTCGGCACCGGGGAGCTGTTTTTT
size: -; V: TRBV19; J: TRBJ1-5; D: -; CDR3: CASKEAGVKGQPQHF; DNA: TGTGCCAGTAAAGAGGCAGGAGTTAAGGGGCAGCCCCAGCATTTT
size: -; V: TRBV28; J: TRBJ1-2; D: -; CDR3: CASSLLTGSYGYTF; DNA: TGTGCCAGCAGCCTCCTGACAGGTAGCTATGGCTACACCTTC
size: -; V: TRBV10-3; J: TRBJ1-1; D: TRBD1; CDR3: CAISEGTGRTEAFF; DNA: TGTGCCATCAGTGAAGGGACAGGGAGAACTGAAGCTTTCTTT
size: -; V: TRBV7-2; J: TRBJ2-3; D: -; CDR3: CASSLDPPWGGTDTQYF; DNA: TGTGCCAGCAGCTTAGACCCTCCCTGGGGCGGAACAGATACGCAGTATTTT
size: -; V: TRBV3-1/TRBV3-2; J: TRBJ1-5; D: -; CDR3: CASSQGENQPQHF; DNA: TGTGCCAGCAGCCAAGGGGAGAATCAGCCCCAGCATTTT
size: -; V: TRBV5-1; J: TRBJ2-2; D: TRBD2; CDR3: CASQQGASGRPGTGELFF; DNA: TGCGCCAGCCAGCAGGGGGCTAGCGGGAGGCCGGGCACCGGGGAGCTGTTTTTT